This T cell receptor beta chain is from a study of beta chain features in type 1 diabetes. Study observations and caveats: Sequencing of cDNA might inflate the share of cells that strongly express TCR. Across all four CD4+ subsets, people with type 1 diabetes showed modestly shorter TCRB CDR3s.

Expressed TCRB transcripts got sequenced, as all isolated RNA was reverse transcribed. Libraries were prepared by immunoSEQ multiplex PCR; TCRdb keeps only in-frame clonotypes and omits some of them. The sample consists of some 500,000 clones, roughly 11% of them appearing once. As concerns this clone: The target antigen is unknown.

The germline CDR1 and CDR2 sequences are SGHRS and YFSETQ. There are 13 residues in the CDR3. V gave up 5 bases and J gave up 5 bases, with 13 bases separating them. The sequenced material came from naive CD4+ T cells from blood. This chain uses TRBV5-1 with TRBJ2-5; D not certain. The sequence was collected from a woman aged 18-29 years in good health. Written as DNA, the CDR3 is TGCGCCAGCAGTATGGGTCGTGGGGAGACCCAGTACTTC. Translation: CASSMGRGETQYF.